These T cell receptor beta chains were read from a single sample in a study of blood T cell repertoires in COVID-19. TCRdb keeps only in-frame clones here, not all; method: immunoSEQ multiplex PCR. The table lists 190,000 or so clones, 88% of them singletons. Sequenced sample: peripheral blood. The receptors shown here come from a woman aged 25-40 years with acute or convalescent COVID-19. CDR3s include the opening cysteine and the closing phenylalanine or tryptophan. A D gene is named only where the DNA matches it firmly. Only part of the rows carry a size: once, few, many, or a class if the clone is expanded.

d_call,clone_size,j_call,v_call,cdr3_nt,cdr3_aa
TRBD2,.,TRBJ2-3,TRBV28,TGTGCCAGCAGTTCCGCCGGGGGGAGGAGAAGCACAGATACGCAGTATTTT,CASSSAGGRRSTDTQYF
TRBD1,.,TRBJ2-3,TRBV27,TGTGCCAGCAGTTTAAGGAGGGACAGGGCGCAGTATTTT,CASSLRRDRAQYF
TRBD1,.,TRBJ2-2,TRBV7-9,TGTGCCAGCAGCCCGGGACAGAATCCTACCGGGGAGCTGTTTTTT,CASSPGQNPTGELFF
.,.,TRBJ2-7,TRBV12-3/TRBV12-4,TGTGCCAGCAGTTTACAGGGCCCCTACGAGCAGTACTTC,CASSLQGPYEQYF
.,.,TRBJ2-2,TRBV24-1,TGTGCCACCAGTGCCCCTAGCTCCCTCGGGGAGCTGTTTTTT,CATSAPSSLGELFF
TRBD1,.,TRBJ2-7,TRBV4-1,TGCGCCAGCAGAAGGGACAGGAATTTCTACGAGCAGTACTTC,CASRRDRNFYEQYF
.,.,TRBJ2-3,TRBV28,TGTGCCAGCAGGGCTAGCATAGATACGCAGTATTTT,CASRASIDTQYF
.,once,TRBJ2-3,TRBV19,TGTGCCAGTAGTTTGCGGGCCCGAAGCACAGATACGCAGTATTTT,CASSLRARSTDTQYF
.,.,TRBJ2-5,TRBV20-1,TGCAGTGCTAGTGACGGGAGCGCCCCAGGGAGCCAGTACTTC,CSASDGSAPGSQYF
TRBD1,.,TRBJ2-7,TRBV5-5,TGTGCCAGCAGCTTAAGCCAGGGGGCCATCGCCTACGAGCAGTACTTC,CASSLSQGAIAYEQYF
TRBD1,.,TRBJ2-7,TRBV28,TGTGCCAGCAGTCTCCGACAGGGCTACGAGCAGTACTTC,CASSLRQGYEQYF
.,.,TRBJ2-1,TRBV7-7,TGTGCTAGCAGCTTAGATCCCAACAATGAGCAGTTCTTC,CASSLDPNNEQFF
.,.,TRBJ2-7,TRBV5-6,TGTGCCAGCAGCTTGTATACTAGCGAGCAGTACTTC,CASSLYTSEQYF
.,once,TRBJ2-3,TRBV19,TGTGCCAGTAGTATTCTAGCCCTCAAAACAGATACGCAGTATTTT,CASSILALKTDTQYF
.,.,TRBJ1-2,TRBV24-1,TGTGCCACCAGTGATCAAAGGAGTAACTATGGCTACACCTTC,CATSDQRSNYGYTF
.,.,TRBJ2-1,TRBV5-1,TGCGCCAGCAGGAGGGAGCCCGTAGTCAATGAGCAGTTCTTC,CASRREPVVNEQFF
TRBD2,.,TRBJ2-5,TRBV5-1,TGCGCCAGCAGCTTGTGGCGGTCCGGGACTAGCAGCAAAGAGACCCAGTACTTC,CASSLWRSGTSSKETQYF
TRBD1,.,TRBJ2-5,TRBV27,TGTGCCAGCAGTTTGATGGGCCCCACAGGGGGTCAAGAGACCCAGTACTTC,CASSLMGPTGGQETQYF
.,.,TRBJ1-2,TRBV11-2,TGTGCCAGCAGCTATCCGGGACAACCCTATGGCTACACCTTC,CASSYPGQPYGYTF
TRBD2,.,TRBJ2-7,TRBV19,TGTGCCAGCGGCGGGGCGGGAGGCCCCTCCTACGAGCAGTACTTC,CASGGAGGPSYEQYF
.,.,TRBJ2-7,TRBV14,TGTGCCAGCAGCCGCTACAGGGCCCCGAGTTATGAGCAGTACTTC,CASSRYRAPSYEQYF
.,.,TRBJ2-3,TRBV19,TGTGCCAAAAGTCGGGATAGTGGTTTTTCAGATACGCAGTATTTT,CAKSRDSGFSDTQYF
TRBD1,.,TRBJ2-5,TRBV2,TGTGCCAGTAACCGGGACAGGGGCGGGCAAGAGACCCAGTACTTC,CASNRDRGGQETQYF
.,.,TRBJ1-2,TRBV5-1,TGCGCCAGCAGCCCTGACCTTTGGAGCATGGACTATGGCTACACCTTC,CASSPDLWSMDYGYTF
TRBD1,.,TRBJ1-4,TRBV5-8,TGTGCCAGCAACCTGGGACAGGCGAATGAAAAACTGTTTTTT,CASNLGQANEKLFF
.,.,TRBJ2-7,TRBV19,TGTGCCAGTAGCCCGTTTATCGGGAGAATAGATGGCGAGCAGTACTTC,CASSPFIGRIDGEQYF
TRBD2,once,TRBJ2-1,TRBV20-1,TGCAGTGCCCATAGCGGGAGCTTACAGTTCTTC,CSAHSGSLQFF
TRBD2,.,TRBJ2-7,TRBV3-1/TRBV3-2,TGTGCCAGCAGCCCTACAACTAGCGGGAGGGCCTTGCAGTACTTC,CASSPTTSGRALQYF
.,.,TRBJ2-7,TRBV19,TGTGCCAGTAGTACCTCGGACGGAGGCGAGCAGTACTTC,CASSTSDGGEQYF
TRBD2,.,TRBJ2-2,TRBV5-1,TGCGCCAGCATTGGGTGGCGGGAGGCGTGCGGGGAGCTGTTTTTT,CASIGWREACGELFF
.,.,TRBJ1-5,TRBV5-1,TGCGCCAGCAGTTTTTCAGGGGAAAATCAGCCCCAGCATTTT,CASSFSGENQPQHF
TRBD1,.,TRBJ1-2,TRBV30,TGTGCCTTCTCGACAGGGGGAGCGGGTAACTATGGCTACACCTTC,CAFSTGGAGNYGYTF
TRBD1,once,TRBJ2-3,TRBV6-6,TGTGCCAGCACCAACCCCGGGACAGCCACAGATACGCAGTATTTT,CASTNPGTATDTQYF
TRBD2,.,TRBJ2-1,TRBV5-1,TGCGCCAGCATGGGACTAGCCCAGTCGGATGAGCAGTTCTTC,CASMGLAQSDEQFF
TRBD1,.,TRBJ1-2,TRBV4-1,TGCGCCAGCAGCCAACCGCGGGACAGGGCACTCCTTTCTAACTATGGCTACACCTTC,CASSQPRDRALLSNYGYTF
.,.,TRBJ1-1,TRBV25-1,TGTGCCAGCAGTGACGGGACATGGCTGAAAGCTTTCTTT,CASSDGTWLKAFF
TRBD1,.,TRBJ2-5,TRBV27,TGTGCCAGACGAGGGACAGGCCTAGACGGTGAGACCCAGTACTTC,CARRGTGLDGETQYF
TRBD2,.,TRBJ2-2,TRBV30,TGTGCCATAGTGGCACTGGGACTAGGGAACACCGGGGAGCTGTTTTTT,CAIVALGLGNTGELFF
TRBD2,.,TRBJ2-3,TRBV10-3,TGTGCCATCAGTGACGAGCGGGAGGGAGGAGATACGCAGTATTTT,CAISDEREGGDTQYF
TRBD1,.,TRBJ1-6,TRBV5-4,TGTGCCAGCAGGTCCCTGGGACAGGGACAATCACCCCTCCACTTT,CASRSLGQGQSPLHF
.,once,TRBJ2-2,TRBV20-1,TGCAGTGCCCGGGGGACCGGGGAGCTGTTTTTT,CSARGTGELFF
.,few,TRBJ2-5,TRBV5-4,TGTGCCAGCAGACAGCAGGGGACACGAGAGACCCAGTACTTC,CASRQQGTRETQYF